Listed below are T cell receptor beta chains from one sample, sequenced in a study of blood T cell repertoires in COVID-19. Measured with immunoSEQ multiplex PCR; TCRdb has only the in-frame clones, and not every one. The sample yields 350,000 or so clones, approximately 92% seen once. Sample: PBMCs or T cells enriched from blood (not recorded which). These receptors all stem from a woman aged 30 to 39 who had recovered from COVID-19. CDR3s include the opening cysteine and the closing phenylalanine or tryptophan. A D gene is named only where the DNA matches it firmly. A row's size may be missing; if present it is once, few, many or a size class.

V gene	D gene	J gene	clone size	CDR3 DNA	CDR3 protein
TRBV9	TRBD1	TRBJ2-1	-	TGTGCCAGCAGCGCGACAGGGGGTCGCAATGAGCAGTTCTTC	CASSATGGRNEQFF
TRBV6-5	-	TRBJ1-3	-	TGTGCCAGCAGAGCCACAGGACGCTCTGGAAACACCATATATTTT	CASRATGRSGNTIYF
TRBV7-9	-	TRBJ1-2	-	TGTGCCAGCAGCCCCGCCCTCGGCGGCTATGGCTACACCTTC	CASSPALGGYGYTF
TRBV7-9	-	TRBJ2-7	-	TGTGCCAGCAGCCAATCCGGGACAAGTTTCTACGAGCAGTACTTC	CASSQSGTSFYEQYF
TRBV7-3	-	TRBJ2-3	-	TGTGCCAGCAGCTTAAATTCCTGGAGGAGAAGAGACGGGACTACAGATACGCAGTATTTT	CASSLNSWRRRDGTTDTQYF
TRBV4-1	TRBD1	TRBJ2-7	-	TGCGCCAGCAGCCTGGGACAGGGTTTCCACGAGCAGTACTTC	CASSLGQGFHEQYF
TRBV6-1	-	TRBJ1-1	-	TGTGCCAGCAGTGAAGTGGGGGGCACTGAAGCTTTCTTT	CASSEVGGTEAFF
TRBV3-1/TRBV3-2	TRBD1	TRBJ1-3	-	TGTGCCAGCAGCCGCGGGACAGGGAGCTCTGGAAACACCATATATTTT	CASSRGTGSSGNTIYF
TRBV7-3	TRBD2	TRBJ2-5	-	TGTGCCAGCAGCCCTGGGACTAGGATGGAGACCCAGTACTTC	CASSPGTRMETQYF
TRBV6-2/TRBV6-3	-	TRBJ2-3	-	TGTGCCAGCAGCTGGTTAGAGGCAGATACGCAGTATTTT	CASSWLEADTQYF
TRBV6-6	-	TRBJ2-1	-	TGTGCCAGCAGTTCATCAGCGAGCTCCTACAATGAGCAGTTCTTC	CASSSSASSYNEQFF
TRBV7-2	TRBD2	TRBJ2-1	-	TGTGCCAGCAGCTCGGGACTAGCGGAGCTCGGGGAGCAGTTCTTC	CASSSGLAELGEQFF
TRBV15	TRBD1	TRBJ1-4	-	TGTGCCACCAGCAGAGAGAGGACACAGGGGGCGGTAACTAATGAAAAACTGTTTTTT	CATSRERTQGAVTNEKLFF
TRBV7-3	TRBD2	TRBJ2-3	-	TGTGCCAGCACCCGGGGGGGCGGGGATACGCAGTATTTT	CASTRGGGDTQYF
TRBV28	-	TRBJ1-1	-	TGTGCCAGCAGTTTACGGTCGAACACTGAAGCTTTCTTT	CASSLRSNTEAFF
TRBV7-9	-	TRBJ2-1	-	TGTGCCAGCAGCTTCCCCTCTGGGTCAAACGGGTATGAGCAGTTCTTC	CASSFPSGSNGYEQFF
TRBV7-6	-	TRBJ2-3	-	TGTGCCAGCAGCTTAGTCGGGTTCGTATCCGATACGCAGTATTTT	CASSLVGFVSDTQYF
TRBV19	-	TRBJ1-1	-	TGTGCCAGTAGTACCGGGAACACTGAAGCTTTCTTT	CASSTGNTEAFF
TRBV11-2	TRBD1	TRBJ1-2	-	TGTGCCAGCAGCTTAGGACGGGTCAGGGGGCGATATGGCTACACCTTC	CASSLGRVRGRYGYTF
TRBV11-3	TRBD2	TRBJ2-1	-	TGTGCCAGCAGCCAACCGGGACTAGCGGCTAATGAGCAGTTCTTC	CASSQPGLAANEQFF
TRBV7-2	-	TRBJ2-3	-	TGTGCCAGCAAGAGGATGGCGGCAGATACGCAGTATTTT	CASKRMAADTQYF
TRBV7-2	-	TRBJ2-3	once	TGTGCCAGCAGCTCCCCCCGGGTTCCGCGGGCGGGCACAGATACGCAGTATTTT	CASSSPRVPRAGTDTQYF
TRBV18	-	TRBJ1-2	-	TGTGCCAGCTCACCACCGGGGGACATCTATGGCTACACCTTC	CASSPPGDIYGYTF
TRBV7-6	-	TRBJ2-1	-	TGTGCCAGCAGCCTCCCGTTTGCGGCAATCGATGAGCAGTTCTTC	CASSLPFAAIDEQFF
TRBV7-2	-	TRBJ2-5	-	TGTGCCAGCAGCTTACTTTTAGGGGCCGAGACCCAGTACTTC	CASSLLLGAETQYF
TRBV7-3	-	TRBJ1-1	-	TGTGCCAGCAGCCTTAGCGGCAACACTGAAGCTTTCTTT	CASSLSGNTEAFF
TRBV4-3	-	TRBJ2-2	-	TGCGCCAGCAGCCAAGATTTGGGGACATATACCGGGGAGCTGTTTTTT	CASSQDLGTYTGELFF
TRBV9	-	TRBJ2-7	-	TGTGCCAGCAGCGTAGCTACGGGTTTAGTGTCCGAGCAGTACTTC	CASSVATGLVSEQYF
TRBV10-3	-	TRBJ1-2	-	TGTGCCATCAGTGAGTTCGGGGGAGACTATGGCTACACCTTC	CAISEFGGDYGYTF
TRBV19	TRBD1	TRBJ1-1	-	TGTGCCAGTAGTGAAATAGGGACAGTTGGATATAAAGCTTTCTTT	CASSEIGTVGYKAFF
TRBV6-5	-	TRBJ2-7	few	TGTGCCAGCAGATCCGACAACTCCTACGAGCAGTACTTC	CASRSDNSYEQYF
TRBV10-3	TRBD1	TRBJ2-3	-	TGTGCCACTTCGGACAGGGAGACAGATACGCAGTATTTT	CATSDRETDTQYF
TRBV3-1/TRBV3-2	TRBD1	TRBJ2-2	-	TGTGCCAGCAGCCCTCGGGACAGGAAAACCGGGGAGCTGTTTTTT	CASSPRDRKTGELFF
TRBV11-3	TRBD2	TRBJ2-5	-	TGTGCCAGCAGCTCGGGAGGCCAAGAAGGGACCCAGTACTTC	CASSSGGQEGTQYF
TRBV25-1	-	TRBJ1-1	-	TGTGCCAGCAGTGAATGGTCGGGCACTGAAGCTTTCTTT	CASSEWSGTEAFF
TRBV19	TRBD1	TRBJ1-1	-	TGTGCCACACGGACAGGGGGCGGAATGAACACTGAAGCTTTCTTT	CATRTGGGMNTEAFF
TRBV20-1	TRBD2	TRBJ2-5	-	TGCAGTGCTTCTCCCGGGGAGGGCCAGTACTTC	CSASPGEGQYF
TRBV2	-	TRBJ2-4	-	TGTGCCAGCAGTGTAGAGGAAGTCATTCAGTACTTC	CASSVEEVIQYF
TRBV6-5	-	TRBJ1-2	once	TGTGCCAGCAGAGCAGTAGCAACCAGCTATGGCTACACCTTC	CASRAVATSYGYTF
TRBV7-3	-	TRBJ2-1	once	TGTGCCAGCAGCTTGTCCCGGGACAATGAGCAGTTCTTC	CASSLSRDNEQFF
TRBV10-3	TRBD2	TRBJ2-2	-	TGTGCCATCAGACCGGGGGGGGCGAACACCGGGGAGCTGTTTTTT	CAIRPGGANTGELFF
TRBV29-1	TRBD1	TRBJ2-1	-	TGCAGCGCCGGGACAGCAACCTACAATGAGCAGTTCTTC	CSAGTATYNEQFF
TRBV4-1	-	TRBJ2-3	-	TGCGCCAGCAGTCCCACCACCGGACAACTGGTGGGAGATACGCAGTATTTT	CASSPTTGQLVGDTQYF
TRBV25-1	-	TRBJ2-5	-	TGTGCCAGCAGTGAAATTGGCGGGCCCGAAGAGACCCAGTACTTC	CASSEIGGPEETQYF
TRBV10-1	TRBD1	TRBJ2-3	-	TGCGCCAGCAGTGAGTCGTGGGACAGGGGGCGGACAGATACGCAGTATTTT	CASSESWDRGRTDTQYF
TRBV14	-	TRBJ2-7	-	TGTGCCAGCAGCCAAGGCGGGGTCCGGCCCACTAGCTCCTACGAGCAGTACTTC	CASSQGGVRPTSSYEQYF
TRBV5-4	TRBD2	TRBJ2-3	-	TGTGCCAGCAGCCCAATAGCGGGGGGGCTCACAGATACGCAGTATTTT	CASSPIAGGLTDTQYF
TRBV9	-	TRBJ2-3	once	TGTGCCAGCAGCGTGGGACTTAAAGATACGCAGTATTTT	CASSVGLKDTQYF
TRBV18	TRBD1	TRBJ2-7	-	TGTGCCAGCTCACCACCGGCATCAGGGGGCGAGCAGTACTTC	CASSPPASGGEQYF